This T cell receptor beta chain was captured by sequencing in a study of blood T cell repertoires in COVID-19 (dated by TCRdb to the early 2020s). Regarding the research as a whole: Samples covering the acute and convalescent phases of COVID-19 were provided by collaborators in the United States, Italy and Spain. Nearly every sample came with metadata listing a de-identified subject ID, COVID-19 status, age in years and sex. Where available, HLA class I and class II types were taken from metadata supplied by the sample provider and were not determined by assay-based typing. The repertoires were released in a freely available public database meant as a resource for research on the immune response to SARS-CoV-2. The samples were drawn from the first 160 participants of the ongoing ImmuneRACE study and from 1,254 subjects provided by 6 global collaborators. The material from the prospective study consisted of cDNA or gDNA derived from T cells, B-cell-depleted T cells, or PBMCs. The dataset comprised deeply sampled blood TCRbeta repertoires from subjects exposed to, actively infected with, or recovered from COVID-19. Study-level results and caveats: Clinical and demographic metadata were provided uncurated, with the amount varying by source and participant.

A note on this clone: This receptor's antigen is unknown. Base qualities are not recorded, but no much larger clone differs from it by a single base.

Another Seattle source contributed samples from volunteer blood donors who had recovered from COVID-19. The collaborating institutions used their own protocols to collect whole blood in K2EDTA tubes. For TCRbeta analysis, collaborators shipped samples in one of three forms: frozen whole blood, isolated PBMCs, or DNA extracted from either of those sample types. TCRbeta CDR3 regions were amplified from genomic DNA using the immunoSEQ Assay, a bias-controlled multiplex PCR. From the authors' description of their analysis: Nucleated cell counts per sample were estimated from amplification of reference gene primers within the assay. To quantify the absolute abundance of each unique TCRbeta CDR3 rearrangement, sequence reads were collapsed and filtered. For each sample, productive Simpson clonality was calculated as the square root of Simpson's diversity index across productive rearrangements. The clones in this table, taken by TCRdb from immuneACCESS, are in-frame only. Not every clone is retained; where verified, under half of the shortfall comes from an unresolved V gene, and the cause of the rest is unknown. The DNA was the basis for D and trimming; V, J and clone size are from that table. This sample lists roughly 260,000 clones; 86% were detected once. About 9.8% of the sample is taken by the ten largest.

The germline ends are 26 bases apart after V is trimmed by 5 bases and J by 4 bases. Its CDR3 holds 18 amino acids, cysteine through phenylalanine. The only DNA kept is the CDR3, 54 bases in frame from the first base. CDR1 and CDR2, looked up from the germline V gene, are MNHEY and SVGEGT. Sequencing was performed on peripheral blood. The sequence joins TRBV6-2 or TRBV6-3 to TRBJ1-1, and the D gene may be TRBD1, 6 bases matching. The TCR comes from a man between 35 and 55 years old who had recovered from COVID-19. The base sequence is TGTGCCAGCAGTAAAGGACAGTTTCGAGAGGTTCGCCCCACTGAAGCTTTCTTT. Translated, this gives CASSKGQFREVRPTEAFF.